The clone carrying this TCR beta chain was found many times. Its target is unknown. Hyperthyroidism of Graves' type that showed no ophthalmopathy progression within 18 months was stable. The study enrolled patients aged 18 to 65 with newly diagnosed hyperthyroidism of under 2 months' duration. Amplified regions were TCR beta CDR3 sequences from RNA transcripts. The study used the HTBI primer set for a first-round RT-PCR of the TCR CDR3. A single record per CDR3 protein comes from TCRdb applying MiXCR to the multiplex PCR reads. The sample has under 400,000 distinct CDR3 sequences; around 20% are singletons. This specimen belongs to a study of T cells in Graves' hyperthyroidism and ophthalmopathy. Study-wide points: Researchers report that a 13 V-J model separated ophthalmopathy from stable hyperthyroidism.

The origin of this receptor is a woman in her 50s with Graves' hyperthyroidism. The sequencing input was blood.

The CDR3 coding sequence is TGCGCCAGCAGCCCCGGGACAAGAGAATCACCCCTCCACTTT. It specifies CASSPGTRESPLHF. V is TRBV5-1 and J is TRBJ1-6; a weak D match, TRBD1 (6 bases). Germline assignment: CDR1 SGHRS and CDR2 YFSETQ. Trimming cost V 4 bases and J 10 bases, with 15 bases left between them. The CDR3 runs to 14 residues.